The source of this TCR beta chain is a study of blood T cell repertoires in COVID-19 (dated by TCRdb to the early 2020s). Study-level background: Samples covering the acute and convalescent phases of COVID-19 were provided by collaborators in the United States, Italy and Spain. The prospective study material was composed of cDNA or gDNA derived from T cells, B-cell-depleted T cells, or PBMCs. Deeply sampled blood TCRbeta repertoires from subjects exposed to, actively infected with, or recovered from COVID-19 were included in the dataset. The repertoires were made available in a free public database intended to serve as a resource for research on the immune response to SARS-CoV-2. The samples were drawn from two sources: the first 160 participants of the ongoing ImmuneRACE study, and 1,200 or so subjects contributed by 6 global collaborators. A de-identified subject ID, COVID-19 status, age in years and sex were almost always included in the sample metadata. Where HLA class I and class II types were available, the types were taken from metadata supplied by the sample provider, not from assay-based typing. Here is what the overall study found, with its caveats: How much clinical and demographic metadata was included differed by source and by participant, and the metadata was provided uncurated.

Each collaborating institution followed its own protocols to collect whole blood in K2EDTA tubes. For TCRbeta analysis, collaborators shipped samples as frozen whole blood, isolated PBMCs, or DNA extracted from either of those sample types. With regard to this clone: The antigen this receptor binds is unknown. Base-call qualities are not available, and no considerably larger clone is one nucleotide away.

In the germline V gene, CDR1 corresponds to SGHTS and CDR2 to YDEGEE. V and J are trimmed by 3 bases and 2 bases, and the gene matches miss 6 bases of the junction. Counted from cysteine to phenylalanine, this CDR3 has 15 amino acids. Solely the CDR3 DNA is kept, with 45 bases framed from the first base. TCRbeta CDR3 regions were amplified from genomic DNA using the immunoSEQ Assay, a bias-controlled multiplex PCR. The paper's data handling went like this. Within the assay, amplification of reference gene primers was used to estimate how many nucleated cells each sample contained. Sequence reads were collapsed and filtered to measure the absolute abundance of every unique TCRbeta CDR3 rearrangement. For each sample, productive Simpson clonality was calculated by taking the square root of Simpson's diversity index across productive rearrangements. TCRdb provides this immuneACCESS table in a form limited to in-frame rearrangements. Some clones are lacking; in checked studies, under half of them reflect an unresolved V gene, and why the rest are absent is not known. V and J calls plus clone size are reproduced from that table; the DNA served to infer D and trimming. Here the sample has roughly 90,000 clones; 75% to 90% occur a single time. The ten largest clonotypes hold about a sixth of the sample.

The sequence came from a woman aged 80 or over with active or convalescent COVID-19. This chain joins TRBV5-8 to TRBJ2-7; TRBD2 fits 9 bases in the junction. The sequenced sample consisted of peripheral blood. This receptor has the CDR3 CASSWTASGTYEQYF. In nucleotide form, the sequence is TGTGCCAGCAGCTGGACGGCTAGCGGGACCTACGAGCAGTACTTC.